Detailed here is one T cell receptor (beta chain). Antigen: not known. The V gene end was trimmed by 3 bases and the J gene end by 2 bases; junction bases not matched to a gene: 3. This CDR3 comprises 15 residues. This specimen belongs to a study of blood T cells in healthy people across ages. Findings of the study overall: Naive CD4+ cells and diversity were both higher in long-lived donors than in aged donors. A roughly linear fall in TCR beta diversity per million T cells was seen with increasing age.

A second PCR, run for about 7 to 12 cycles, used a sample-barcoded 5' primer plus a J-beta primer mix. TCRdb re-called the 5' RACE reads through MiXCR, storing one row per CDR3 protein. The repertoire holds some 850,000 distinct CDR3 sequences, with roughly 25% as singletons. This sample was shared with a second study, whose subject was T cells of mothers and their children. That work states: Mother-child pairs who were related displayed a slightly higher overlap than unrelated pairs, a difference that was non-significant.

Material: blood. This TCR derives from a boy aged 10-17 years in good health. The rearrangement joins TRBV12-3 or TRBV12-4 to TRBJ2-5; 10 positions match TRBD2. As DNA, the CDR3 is TGTGCCAGCAGTTTGTGGACTAGCGGACAAGAGACCCAGTACTTC. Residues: CASSLWTSGQETQYF.